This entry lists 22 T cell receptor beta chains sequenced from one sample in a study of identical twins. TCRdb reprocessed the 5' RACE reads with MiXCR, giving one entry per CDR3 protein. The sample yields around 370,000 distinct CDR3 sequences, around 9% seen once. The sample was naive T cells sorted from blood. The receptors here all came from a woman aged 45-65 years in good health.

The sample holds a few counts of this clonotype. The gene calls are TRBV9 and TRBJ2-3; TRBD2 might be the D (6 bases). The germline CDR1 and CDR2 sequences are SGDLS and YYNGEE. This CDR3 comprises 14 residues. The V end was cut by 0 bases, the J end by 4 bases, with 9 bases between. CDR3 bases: TGTGCCAGCAGCGTAGCTATAGCGGCAGATACGCAGTATTTT. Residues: CASSVAIAADTQYF.

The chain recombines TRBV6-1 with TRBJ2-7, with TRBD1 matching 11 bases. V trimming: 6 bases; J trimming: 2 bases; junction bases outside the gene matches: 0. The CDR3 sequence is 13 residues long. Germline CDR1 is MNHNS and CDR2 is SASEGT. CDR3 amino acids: CASRGQGAYEQYV. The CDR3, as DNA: TGTGCCAGCAGGGGACAGGGGGCCTACGAGCAGTACGTC.

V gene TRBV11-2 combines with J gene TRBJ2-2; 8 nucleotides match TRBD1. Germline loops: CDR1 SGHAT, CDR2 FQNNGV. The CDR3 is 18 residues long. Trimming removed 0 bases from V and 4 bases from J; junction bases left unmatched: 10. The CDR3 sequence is CASSLDVFRGRTTGELFF. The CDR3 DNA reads TGTGCCAGCAGCTTAGACGTGTTCAGGGGGCGCACCACCGGGGAGCTGTTTTTT.

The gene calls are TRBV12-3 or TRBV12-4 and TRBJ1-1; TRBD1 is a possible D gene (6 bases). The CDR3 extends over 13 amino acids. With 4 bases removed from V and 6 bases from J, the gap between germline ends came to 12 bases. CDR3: CASSYLGGSEAFF. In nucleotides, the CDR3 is TGTGCCAGCAGTTACTTGGGGGGCTCTGAAGCTTTCTTT.

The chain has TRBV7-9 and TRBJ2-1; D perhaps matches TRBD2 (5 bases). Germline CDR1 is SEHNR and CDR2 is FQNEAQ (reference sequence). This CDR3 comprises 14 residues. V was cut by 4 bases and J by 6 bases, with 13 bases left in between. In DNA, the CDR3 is TGTGCCAGCAGCTCCCGTCAGGAGGTCAATGAGCAGTTCTTC. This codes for CASSSRQEVNEQFF.

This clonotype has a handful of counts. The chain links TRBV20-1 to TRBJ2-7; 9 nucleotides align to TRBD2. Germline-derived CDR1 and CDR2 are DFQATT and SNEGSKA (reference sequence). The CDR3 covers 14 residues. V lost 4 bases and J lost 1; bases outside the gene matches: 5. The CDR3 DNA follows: TGCAGTGCTACCGGTAGCGGGAGTTCCTACGAGCAGTACTTC. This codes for CSATGSGSSYEQYF.

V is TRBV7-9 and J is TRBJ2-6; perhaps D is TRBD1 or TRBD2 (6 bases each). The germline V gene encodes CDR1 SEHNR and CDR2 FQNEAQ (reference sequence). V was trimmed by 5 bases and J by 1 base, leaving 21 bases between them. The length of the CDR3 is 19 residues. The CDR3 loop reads CASSPRGRGGQSGANVLTF. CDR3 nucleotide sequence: TGTGCCAGCAGCCCCCGGGGGCGAGGGGGGCAATCTGGGGCCAACGTCCTGACTTTC.

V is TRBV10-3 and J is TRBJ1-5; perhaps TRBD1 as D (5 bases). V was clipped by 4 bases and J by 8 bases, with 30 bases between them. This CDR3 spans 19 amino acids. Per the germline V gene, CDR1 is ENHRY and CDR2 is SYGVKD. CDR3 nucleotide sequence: TGTGCCATCAGTGGAGAGTGGATCCAGGGAGAAGTTCGTGGGAAGCCCCAGCATTTT. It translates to CAISGEWIQGEVRGKPQHF.

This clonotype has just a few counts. CDR3: CASSRVNYNEQFF. CDR3 in DNA: TGTGCCAGCAGTCGAGTGAATTACAATGAGCAGTTCTTC. The chain links TRBV6-2 or TRBV6-3 to TRBJ2-1; D gene uncertain. Germline CDR1 is MNHEY and CDR2 is SVGEGT. This CDR3 comprises 13 residues. V lost 5 bases, J lost 4 bases, and 9 bases lay in between.

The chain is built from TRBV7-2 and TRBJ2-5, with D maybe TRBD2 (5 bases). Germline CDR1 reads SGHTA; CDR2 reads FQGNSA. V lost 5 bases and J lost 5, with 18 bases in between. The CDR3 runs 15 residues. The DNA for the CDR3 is TGTGCCAGCAGCCTATCCTCTAGCATCCGGGAGACCCAGTACTTC. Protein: CASSLSSSIRETQYF.

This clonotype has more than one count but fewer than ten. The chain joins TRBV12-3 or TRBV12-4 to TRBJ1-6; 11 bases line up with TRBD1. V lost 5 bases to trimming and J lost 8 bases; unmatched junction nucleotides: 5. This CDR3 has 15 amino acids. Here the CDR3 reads CASSERTGGHSPLHF. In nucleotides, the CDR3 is TGTGCCAGCAGTGAAAGGACAGGGGGCCATTCACCCCTCCACTTT.

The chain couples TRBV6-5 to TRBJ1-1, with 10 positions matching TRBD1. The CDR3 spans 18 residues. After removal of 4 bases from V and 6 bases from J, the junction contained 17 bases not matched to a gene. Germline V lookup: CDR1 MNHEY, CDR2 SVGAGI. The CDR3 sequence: CASSSLDRGSFRGAEAFF. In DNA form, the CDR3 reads TGTGCCAGCAGTTCTTTGGACAGGGGGTCTTTCCGGGGGGCTGAAGCTTTCTTT.

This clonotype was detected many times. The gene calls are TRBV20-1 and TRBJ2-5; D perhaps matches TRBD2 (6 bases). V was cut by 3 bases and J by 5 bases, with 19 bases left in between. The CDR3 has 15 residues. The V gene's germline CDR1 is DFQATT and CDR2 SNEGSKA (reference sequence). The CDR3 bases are TGCAGTGCTAGCTTAGCCGGGGGAGAGGAGGAGACCCAGTACTTC. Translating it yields CSASLAGGEEETQYF.

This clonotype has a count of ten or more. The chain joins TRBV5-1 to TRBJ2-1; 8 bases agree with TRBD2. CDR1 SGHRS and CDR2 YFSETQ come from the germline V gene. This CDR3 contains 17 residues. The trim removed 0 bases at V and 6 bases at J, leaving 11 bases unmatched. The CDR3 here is CASSLALAGWAFNEQFF. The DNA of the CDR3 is TGCGCCAGCAGCTTGGCCTTAGCGGGGTGGGCGTTCAATGAGCAGTTCTTC.

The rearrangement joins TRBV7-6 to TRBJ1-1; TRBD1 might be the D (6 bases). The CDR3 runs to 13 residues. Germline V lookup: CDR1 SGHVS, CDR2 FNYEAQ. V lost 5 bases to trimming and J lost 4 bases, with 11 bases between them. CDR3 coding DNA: TGTGCCAGCAGCCGCAGGGGTGCCACTGAAGCTTTCTTT. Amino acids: CASSRRGATEAFF.

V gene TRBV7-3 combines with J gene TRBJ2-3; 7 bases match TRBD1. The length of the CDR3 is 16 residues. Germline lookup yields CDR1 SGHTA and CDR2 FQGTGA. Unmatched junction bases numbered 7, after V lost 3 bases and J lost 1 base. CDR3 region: CASSLLGQGGTDTQYF. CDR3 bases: TGTGCCAGCAGCTTGTTGGGCCAGGGGGGCACAGATACGCAGTATTTT.

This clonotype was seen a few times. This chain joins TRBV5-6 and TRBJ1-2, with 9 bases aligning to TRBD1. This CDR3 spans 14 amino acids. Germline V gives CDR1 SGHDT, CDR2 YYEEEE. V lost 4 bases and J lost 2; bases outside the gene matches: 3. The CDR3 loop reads CASSTGQGNYGYTF. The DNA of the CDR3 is TGTGCCAGCAGCACGGGACAGGGCAACTATGGCTACACCTTC.

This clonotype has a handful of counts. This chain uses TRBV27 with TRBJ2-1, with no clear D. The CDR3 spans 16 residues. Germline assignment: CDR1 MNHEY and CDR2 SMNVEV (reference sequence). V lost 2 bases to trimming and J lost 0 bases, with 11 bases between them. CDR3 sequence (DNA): TGTGCCAGCAGTTTAAGGGCCGATTTCTCCTACAATGAGCAGTTCTTC. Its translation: CASSLRADFSYNEQFF.

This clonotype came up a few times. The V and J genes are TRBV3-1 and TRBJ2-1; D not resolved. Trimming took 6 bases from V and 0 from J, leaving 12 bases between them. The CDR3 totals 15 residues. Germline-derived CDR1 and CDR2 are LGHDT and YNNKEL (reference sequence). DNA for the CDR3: TGTGCCAGCAGTAATGACCCGAGCTCCTACAATGAGCAGTTCTTC. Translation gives CASSNDPSSYNEQFF.

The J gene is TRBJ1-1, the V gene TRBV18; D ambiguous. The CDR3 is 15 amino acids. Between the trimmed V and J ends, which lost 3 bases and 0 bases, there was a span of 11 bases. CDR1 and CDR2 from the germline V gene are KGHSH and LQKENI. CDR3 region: CASSPTDGMNTEAFF. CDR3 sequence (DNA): TGTGCCAGCTCACCTACCGACGGCATGAACACTGAAGCTTTCTTT. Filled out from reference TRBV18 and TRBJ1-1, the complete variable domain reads NAGVMQNPRHLVRRRGQEARLRCSPMKGHSHVYWYRQLPEEGLKFMVYLQKENIIDESGMPKERFSAEFPKEGPSILRIQQVVRGDSAAYFCASSPTDGMNTEAFFGQGTRLTVV.

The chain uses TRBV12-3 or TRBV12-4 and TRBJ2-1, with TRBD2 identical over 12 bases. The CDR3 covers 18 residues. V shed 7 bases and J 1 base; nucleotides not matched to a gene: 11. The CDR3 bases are TGTGCCAGCACCAGGACTAGCGGGAACAGGGGTTCCTACAATGAGCAGTTCTTC. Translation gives CASTRTSGNRGSYNEQFF.

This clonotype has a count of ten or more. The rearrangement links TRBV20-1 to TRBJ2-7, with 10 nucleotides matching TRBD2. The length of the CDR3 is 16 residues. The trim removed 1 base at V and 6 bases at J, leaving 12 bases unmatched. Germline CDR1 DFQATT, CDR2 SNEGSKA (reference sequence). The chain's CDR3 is CSARGAIAGGGVEQYF. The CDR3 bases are TGCAGTGCTAGAGGGGCTATAGCGGGAGGCGGGGTCGAGCAGTACTTC.